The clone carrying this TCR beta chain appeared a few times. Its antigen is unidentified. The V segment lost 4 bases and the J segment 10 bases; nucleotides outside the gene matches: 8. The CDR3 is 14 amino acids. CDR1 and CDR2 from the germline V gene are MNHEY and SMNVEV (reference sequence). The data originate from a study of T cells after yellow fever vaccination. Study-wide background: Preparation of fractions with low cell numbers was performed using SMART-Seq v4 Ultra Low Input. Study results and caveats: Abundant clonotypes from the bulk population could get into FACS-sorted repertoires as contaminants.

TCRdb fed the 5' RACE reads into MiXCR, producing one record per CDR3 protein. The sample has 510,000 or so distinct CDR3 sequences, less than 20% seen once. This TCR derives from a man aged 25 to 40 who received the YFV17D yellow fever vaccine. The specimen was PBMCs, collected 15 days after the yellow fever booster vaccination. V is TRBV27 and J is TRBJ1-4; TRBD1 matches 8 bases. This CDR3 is CASSSIPGQGKLFF. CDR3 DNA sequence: TGTGCCAGCAGTTCCATTCCCGGACAGGGAAAACTGTTTTTT.